The source of this T cell receptor (beta chain) is a study of CD8+CD57+ T cells in acquired aplastic anemia. TCR beta VDJ and CDR3 profiles were obtained from a genomic DNA template. From the reads, TCRdb called clonotypes with MiXCR, one entry per CDR3 protein. The table has 33,000 or so distinct CDR3 sequences, roughly 77% seen once. Remarks on this clonotype: Its antigen is currently unknown.

Germline V CDR1 and CDR2: SGDLS, YYNGEE. V gave up 0 bases and J gave up 1 base; unmatched junction bases: 14. This CDR3 has 20 residues. Whole-study results and caveats: Researchers report that around 29 CD8+ CDR3 sequences appeared in both patients and controls.

The genes are TRBV9 and TRBJ2-4; 9 bases map to TRBD1. Sequenced material: sorted CD4+, CD8+, or CD8+CD57+ T cells (not recorded which) from PBMCs. The receptor comes from a human donor in good health, serving as a control. DNA of the CDR3: TGTGCCAGCAGCGTAGAAGGAGTCGAAGTTGGACAGGGGGCCAAAAACATTCAGTACTTC. Translation gives CASSVEGVEVGQGAKNIQYF.